These 25 T cell receptor beta chains were all obtained from the same sample, sequenced in a study of blood T cell repertoires in COVID-19. Sequencing used immunoSEQ multiplex PCR; TCRdb keeps in-frame clones, though not all of them. The sample yields about 170,000 clones, around 80% seen once. The sequenced material came from peripheral blood. The receptors shown here come from a woman aged 55-69 years with acute or convalescent COVID-19.

The chain uses TRBV7-9 and TRBJ1-3; D perhaps matches TRBD1 (6 bases). The germline V gene has CDR1 SEHNR and CDR2 FQNEAQ (reference sequence). The ends were cut back, 0 bases at V and 2 bases at J, with 8 bases in the middle. CDR3 length: 15 residues. The DNA of the CDR3 is TGTGCCAGCAGCTTAGCCCAGGGGACTGGAAACACCATATATTTT. Amino acid sequence: CASSLAQGTGNTIYF.

The chain links TRBV24-1 to TRBJ2-1, with a tentative D call TRBD1 (6 bases). The CDR3 has 15 residues. Germline lookup yields CDR1 KGHDR and CDR2 SFDVKD. V shed 1 base and J shed 5 bases, with 11 bases lying between them. CDR3 DNA sequence: TGTGCCACCAGTGATTTTTCGGCAGGGGACAATGAGCAGTTCTTC. This translates into CATSDFSAGDNEQFF.

This chain uses TRBV28 with TRBJ1-4; TRBD1 is a possible D gene (6 bases). CDR3 size: 16 residues. Germline loops: CDR1 MDHEN, CDR2 SYDVKM. Deletions cut 4 bases from V and 7 bases from J, with 19 bases between. CDR3 DNA: TGTGCCAGCAGTTCAAACAACAGGGCCGGTGGTGAAAAACTGTTTTTT. It encodes CASSSNNRAGGEKLFF.

The chain combines TRBV20-1 with TRBJ1-3; D is unclear. CDR1 is DFQATT, CDR2 SNEGSKA, per germline (reference sequence). CDR3 length: 11 amino acids. V shed 3 bases and J shed 5 bases, with 5 bases lying between them. The DNA of the CDR3 is TGCAGTGCTAGTCTAAGAAACACCATATATTTT. The encoded protein is CSASLRNTIYF.

This chain uses TRBV5-4 with TRBJ1-6; perhaps TRBD1 as D (5 bases). Trimming cost V 1 base and J 13 bases, with 9 bases left between them. The CDR3 contains 12 residues. Germline CDR1 is SGHNT and CDR2 is YYREEE (reference sequence). CDR3 in amino acids: CASSLQGSPLHF. CDR3 coding DNA: TGTGCCAGCAGCTTGCAGGGATCTCCCCTCCACTTT. Supplemented by reference TRBV5-4 and TRBJ1-6, the full variable domain reads ETGVTQSPTHLIKTRGQQVTLRCSSQSGHNTVSWYQQALGQGPQFIFQYYREEENGRGNFPPRFSGLQFPNYSSELNVNALELDDSALYLCASSLQGSPLHFGNGTRLTVT.

This sequence joins TRBV2 and TRBJ1-2; 7 bases agree with TRBD1. V gave up 7 bases and J gave up 5 bases; unmatched junction bases: 10. The CDR3 runs 14 residues. Looked up from germline, CDR1 is SNHLY and CDR2 is FYNNEI. The CDR3 loop is CASTDGQGVYGYTF. The CDR3 DNA reads as TGTGCCAGCACGGATGGGCAGGGGGTATATGGCTACACCTTC.

V usage is TRBV7-3 and J usage is TRBJ1-1, with D perhaps matching TRBD1 (5 bases). Germline loops: CDR1 SGHTA, CDR2 FQGTGA. The CDR3 contains 14 residues. V gave up 5 bases and J gave up 3 bases, with 13 bases separating them. The CDR3 nucleotides read TGTGCCAGCAGCACGACAGTGAAGGACACTGAAGCTTTCTTT. The encoded protein is CASSTTVKDTEAFF.

The chain joins TRBV7-9 to TRBJ1-2; D possibly corresponds to TRBD1 (5 bases). From germline, CDR1 is SEHNR and CDR2 FQNEAQ (reference sequence). V lost 5 bases and J 1 base, leaving 14 bases between the germline ends. The CDR3 has 15 residues. DNA of the CDR3: TGTGCCAGCAGCCCTCAGGGAATCCTTAACTATGGCTACACCTTC. Protein sequence: CASSPQGILNYGYTF. The whole variable domain, filled in from reference TRBV7-9 and TRBJ1-2, reads DTGVSQNPRHKITKRGQNVTFRCDPISEHNRLYWYRQTLGQGPEFLTYFQNEAQLEKSRLLSDRFSAERPKGSFSTLEIQRTEQGDSAMYLCASSPQGILNYGYTFGSGTRLTVV.

The chain employs TRBV19 and TRBJ1-4, with TRBD1 identical over 7 bases. The ends lost 2 bases at V and 7 bases at J; junction bases unmatched: 10. This CDR3 comprises 16 residues. CDR1 is LNHDA and CDR2 is SQIVND in the germline V gene (reference sequence). CDR3 sequence reads: CASSIITGAIGEKLFF. DNA for the CDR3: TGTGCCAGTAGTATAATCACAGGGGCGATCGGTGAAAAACTGTTTTTT.

The chain recombines TRBV5-1 with TRBJ2-3; D not resolved. There are 14 residues in the CDR3. Between the trimmed V and J ends, which lost 3 bases and 0 bases, there was a span of 8 bases. In germline, CDR1 is SGHRS, CDR2 YFSETQ. Here the CDR3 DNA reads TGCGCCAGCAGCTCAATGACTAGCACAGATACGCAGTATTTT. It yields the protein CASSSMTSTDTQYF.

This chain joins TRBV19 and TRBJ1-1; D possibly corresponds to TRBD1 (6 bases). This CDR3 is built from 15 residues. The germline V gene has CDR1 LNHDA and CDR2 SQIVND (reference sequence). V lost 2 bases to trimming and J lost 2 bases, with 12 bases between them. The CDR3, as DNA: TGTGCCAGTAGTATACAGGGGATGGGAAACACTGAAGCTTTCTTT. Protein sequence: CASSIQGMGNTEAFF.

The CDR3 protein is CATSRWPESNEQYF. The CDR3 nucleotides read TGTGCCACCAGCAGGTGGCCAGAATCCAACGAGCAGTACTTC. The chain couples TRBV15 to TRBJ2-7; unclear D gene. This CDR3 comprises 14 residues. Trimming left V 3 bases short and J 5 bases short, with 14 bases between. CDR1 is LNHNV and CDR2 is YYDKDF in the germline V gene (reference sequence).

V usage is TRBV7-2 and J usage is TRBJ1-1; TRBD1 aligns across 8 bases. The J segment lost 4 bases and the V segment lost 5 bases, leaving 6 bases of the junction unmatched. CDR1 is SGHTA, CDR2 FQGNSA, per germline. This CDR3 contains 14 residues. CDR3: CASSTQGGGTEAFF. The CDR3 nucleotides read TGTGCCAGCAGCACACAGGGGGGCGGCACTGAAGCTTTCTTT.

This clone was counted only a few times. The J gene is TRBJ1-2, the V gene TRBV2, with TRBD1 matching over 9 bases. J lost 5 bases, V lost 6 bases, and 4 bases had no gene match. This CDR3 comprises 13 residues. The germline V gene encodes CDR1 SNHLY and CDR2 FYNNEI. The DNA of the CDR3 is TGTGCCAGCAGCGCGACAGGGGGTTATGGCTACACCTTC. Protein product: CASSATGGYGYTF.

This clone was counted a single time. This chain joins TRBV9 and TRBJ2-1; 8 nucleotides agree with TRBD2. Trimming at V came to 4 bases and at J to 8 bases, leaving 14 bases not matched to a gene. CDR3 length: 16 amino acids. Germline-derived CDR1 and CDR2 are SGDLS and YYNGEE. As DNA, the CDR3 is TGTGCCAGCAGCTTTACCGGGACTAGTGGATTCCATGAGCAGTTCTTC. Amino acids: CASSFTGTSGFHEQFF.

Only one count was recorded for this clone. This chain connects TRBV6-6 to TRBJ2-2; maybe TRBD2 (5 bases). The CDR3 runs 15 residues. The germline gives CDR1 MNHNY, CDR2 SVGAGI (reference sequence). The germline V and J ends were trimmed by 8 bases and 1 base, with 14 bases remaining between them. The chain's CDR3 is CASDPTGMNTGELFF. In nucleotides, the CDR3 is TGTGCCAGCGACCCTACGGGGATGAACACCGGGGAGCTGTTTTTT.

Turning to this clone: At the DNA level, this CDR3 is encoded by other sequences in the same sample as well. This rearrangement joins TRBV7-2 to TRBJ1-5, with TRBD1 identical over 10 bases. V trimming: 3 bases; J trimming: 4 bases; junction bases outside the gene matches: 3. The CDR3 runs to 15 residues. Germline V CDR1 and CDR2: SGHTA, FQGNSA. The CDR3 DNA reads as TGTGCCAGCAGCTTGGGACAGGGGCGAAATCAGCCCCAGCATTTT. Translating it yields CASSLGQGRNQPQHF.

This clone was detected only a few times. The V call is TRBV7-3, the J call TRBJ2-1, with D maybe TRBD1 (6 bases). V gave up 1 base and J gave up 0 bases, with 10 bases separating them. Germline CDR1 reads SGHTA; CDR2 reads FQGTGA. The CDR3 has 16 residues. The CDR3 region is CASSLIGGSSYNEQFF. The CDR3 bases are TGTGCCAGCAGCTTAATTGGGGGCAGCTCCTACAATGAGCAGTTCTTC.

The V call is TRBV24-1, the J call TRBJ2-7, with TRBD1 identical over 8 bases. The germline CDR1 and CDR2 sequences are KGHDR and SFDVKD. J lost 5 bases, V lost 6 bases, and 14 bases had no gene match. The CDR3 is made up of 16 amino acids. The CDR3, as DNA: TGTGCCACCAGTAATTCAGGGGGCGGGCTCGCGCACGAGCAGTACTTC. Translation gives CATSNSGGGLAHEQYF.

The J gene is TRBJ1-4, the V gene TRBV30, with D perhaps matching TRBD1 (6 bases). The germline gives CDR1 GTSNPN, CDR2 SVGIG (reference sequence). Trimming pared 2 bases from V and 8 bases from J, leaving 18 bases between. CDR3 length: 15 residues. The CDR3, as DNA: TGTGCCTGGAGTAACGGGGGCGGGGGAAAGGAAAAACTGTTTTTT. Its translation is CAWSNGGGGKEKLFF.

The chain uses TRBV2 and TRBJ1-2; 7 bases agree with TRBD1. The germline V gene encodes CDR1 SNHLY and CDR2 FYNNEI. The CDR3 consists of 14 residues. The trim removed 2 bases at V and 4 bases at J, leaving 4 bases unmatched. The CDR3 nucleotides read TGTGCCAGCAGTGAAAGGGGGACAGTCTATGGCTACACCTTC. This translates into CASSERGTVYGYTF.

The V gene is TRBV18, the J gene TRBJ2-7; tentatively, D is TRBD1 (5 bases). V lost 3 bases and J lost 0, with 9 bases in between. The germline gives CDR1 KGHSH, CDR2 LQKENI. The CDR3 is 14 residues long. CDR3 sequence reads: CASSPGRVSYEQYF. The CDR3 region has the DNA TGTGCCAGCTCACCTGGCAGGGTCTCCTACGAGCAGTACTTC.

This clone was counted between two and nine times. The V call is TRBV2, the J call TRBJ1-6, with 7 bases that match TRBD1. Germline CDR1 SNHLY, CDR2 FYNNEI. CDR3 length: 16 residues. With 8 bases clipped from V and 8 bases from J, the junction kept 15 bases outside the gene matches. This CDR3 is CASDYRQGEPYSPLHF. CDR3 in DNA: TGTGCCAGCGATTACCGACAGGGAGAACCCTATTCACCCCTCCACTTT.

The rearrangement uses TRBV11-2 and TRBJ2-5; 7 nucleotides match TRBD1. With V trimmed by 0 bases and J by 4 bases, 5 bases remained unmatched. The germline V gene has CDR1 SGHAT and CDR2 FQNNGV. CDR3 length: 15 amino acids. CDR3 in amino acids: CASSLDRDSPETQYF. The DNA of the CDR3 is TGTGCCAGCAGCTTAGATCGGGACAGCCCAGAGACCCAGTACTTC. Together with reference TRBV11-2 and TRBJ2-5, the CDR3 gives the full variable domain: EAGVAQSPRYKIIEKRQSVAFWCNPISGHATLYWYQQILGQGPKLLIQFQNNGVVDDSQLPKDRFSAERLKGVDSTLKIQPAKLEDSAVYLCASSLDRDSPETQYFGPGTRLLVL.

The genes are TRBV5-1 and TRBJ2-1, with D unresolved. This CDR3 region has 13 residues. The germline CDR1 and CDR2 sequences are SGHRS and YFSETQ. Trimming stripped 0 bases from V and 14 bases from J, with 15 bases between. The CDR3 bases are TGCGCCAGCAGCTTGGAGTTGGGTCTAGAGGAGTTCTTC. Residues: CASSLELGLEEFF.